This entry lists 14 T cell receptor beta chains sequenced from one sample in a study of shared clonotypes between healthy human individuals (dated by TCRdb to 2018 to 2020). Library creation used the immunoSEQ multiplex PCR assay. What TCRdb holds here is the immuneACCESS table cut down to in-frame rearrangements. Part of the clones is not present; checked against another copy, under half of the missing clones reflect an unresolved V gene, and the others are unexplained. The sample table shows millions of clones, and less than 95% are seen once. The top ten constitute roughly 1% of the sample. For the CD8 naive samples, CD45RO-negative cells were positively selected for CCR7, yielding a CD45RA+CCR7+ population from which TemRA cells were excluded. The specimen was naive CD8+ T cells sorted from blood. Read against the paper, the sample's cell subset or site label means: CD45RA+CCR7+. Receptors originate from a man aged 18-30 years in good health.

The chain uses TRBV5-1 and TRBJ2-7, with TRBD2 matching over 11 bases. The V and J ends lost 4 bases and 9 bases, in that order; junction bases with no gene match: 12. The germline gives CDR1 SGHRS, CDR2 YFSETQ. The CDR3 consists of 15 residues. This CDR3 reads CASSPGTSGPPGQYF. The CDR3 nucleotides are TGCGCCAGCAGCCCGGGGACTAGCGGACCCCCTGGGCAGTACTTC.

With respect to this clone: Other DNA sequences of this sample code for an identical CDR3. The V and J genes are TRBV9 and TRBJ1-3; possible D gene TRBD1, 6 bases. The length of the CDR3 is 15 residues. Germline V gene data show CDR1 as SGDLS and CDR2 as YYNGEE. Trimming removed 0 bases at V and 0 bases at J, with 7 bases between. CDR3 DNA: TGTGCCAGCAGCGTAGCGGGGGCCTCTGGAAACACCATATATTTT. It yields the protein CASSVAGASGNTIYF.

The rearrangement joins TRBV29-1 to TRBJ2-1; possibly TRBD2 for D (6 bases). V dropped 6 bases and J dropped 7 bases, with 25 bases sitting between them. In germline, CDR1 is SQVTM, CDR2 ANQGSEA. This CDR3 spans 16 amino acids. The CDR3 reads CSVVGRRVVQMNEQFF. In DNA form, the CDR3 reads TGCAGCGTGGTGGGGAGGCGGGTCGTCCAGATGAATGAGCAGTTCTTC.

J is TRBJ2-7 and V is TRBV27, with 9 positions matching TRBD1. The J segment lost 2 bases and the V segment lost 5 bases, leaving 7 bases of the junction unmatched. This CDR3 is 15 amino acids long. Germline V CDR1 and CDR2: MNHEY, SMNVEV (reference sequence). The CDR3 DNA follows: TGTGCCAGCAGTCCCAACACAGGGGGCCCCTACGAGCAGTACTTC. Translating it yields CASSPNTGGPYEQYF.

This clone was counted a single time. This chain connects TRBV2 to TRBJ1-2, with a possible D match to TRBD1 (5 bases). Germline assignment: CDR1 SNHLY and CDR2 FYNNEI. V lost 3 bases and J lost 8, with 16 bases in between. The CDR3 consists of 14 residues. CDR3 sequence: CASSDLQFEGGYTF. The CDR3 DNA sequence: TGTGCCAGCAGTGACCTTCAATTTGAGGGGGGCTACACCTTC.

The chain is built from TRBV7-2 and TRBJ1-2, with 11 bases that match TRBD1. Germline V gene data show CDR1 as SGHTA and CDR2 as FQGNSA. V dropped 0 bases and J dropped 7; count of bases not matched to a gene: 7. This CDR3 is 16 amino acids long. The CDR3 here is CASSLAQDRGRAGYTF. CDR3 in DNA: TGTGCCAGCAGCTTAGCGCAGGACAGGGGGCGGGCTGGCTACACCTTC.

The gene calls are TRBV6-6 and TRBJ2-7, with a weak D call TRBD1 (7 bases). CDR3 size: 14 residues. Looked up from germline, CDR1 is MNHNY and CDR2 is SVGAGI (reference sequence). V was shortened by 4 bases and J by 0 bases, with 10 bases between the two germline ends. CDR3 sequence (DNA): TGTGCCAGCAGTTGGGGGGACAGCTCCTACGAGCAGTACTTC. This sequence encodes CASSWGDSSYEQYF.

CDR3 nucleotide sequence: TGTGCCATCAGTTCGGGGCCCCACGAGCAGTACTTC. Translating gives CAISSGPHEQYF. The chain is built from TRBV10-3 and TRBJ2-7, with D possibly being TRBD1 or TRBD2 (5 bases each). The V gene lost 5 bases and the J gene lost 5 bases, with 10 bases spanning the gap. Germline V gene lookup returns CDR1 ENHRY and CDR2 SYGVKD. The CDR3 covers 12 residues.

This rearrangement joins TRBV7-2 to TRBJ2-7; 13 nucleotides line up with TRBD2. This CDR3 region has 15 residues. V lost 1 base, J lost 3 bases, and 0 bases stayed unmatched. Germline assignment: CDR1 SGHTA and CDR2 FQGNSA. The CDR3 reads CASSLGTSGGYEQYF. CDR3 coding DNA: TGTGCCAGCAGCTTAGGGACTAGCGGGGGCTACGAGCAGTACTTC. The full variable domain, completed using reference TRBV7-2 and TRBJ2-7, is GAGVSQSPSNKVTEKGKDVELRCDPISGHTALYWYRQSLGQGLEFLIYFQGNSAPDKSGLPSDRFSAERTGGSVSTLTIQRTQQEDSAVYLCASSLGTSGGYEQYFGPGTRLTVT.

The V call is TRBV25-1, the J call TRBJ1-1; D might be TRBD1 (6 bases). V dropped 4 bases and J dropped 6 bases, with 12 bases sitting between them. CDR3 length: 13 residues. Germline assignment: CDR1 MGHDK and CDR2 SYGVNS. The CDR3 loop reads CASSAQGMAEAFF. The CDR3 nucleotides are TGTGCCAGCAGTGCCCAGGGGATGGCTGAAGCTTTCTTT.

The V gene is TRBV7-9, the J gene TRBJ2-7, with D uncertain. This CDR3 has 13 residues. Germline V gene data show CDR1 as SEHNR and CDR2 as FQNEAQ (reference sequence). Trimming took off 5 bases at V and 6 bases at J, with 14 bases between the two ends. The DNA for the CDR3 is TGTGCCAGCAGCCCTCCCACCCCCTTCGAGCAGTACTTC. Protein sequence: CASSPPTPFEQYF.

The CDR3 reads CASSSGRQGSHEQYF. The CDR3 region has the DNA TGTGCCAGCAGCTCAGGACGGCAGGGGTCCCACGAGCAGTACTTC. The chain combines TRBV11-3 with TRBJ2-7, with TRBD1 as a possible D gene (6 bases). V was cut by 4 bases and J by 5 bases, with 18 bases left in between. The CDR3 consists of 15 residues. Germline-derived CDR1 and CDR2 are SGHNT and YENEEA.

On this clone itself: The identical CDR3 is also encoded by other nucleotide sequences in the sample. This rearrangement joins TRBV9 to TRBJ2-7; D tentatively fits TRBD1 or TRBD2 (5 bases each). With 2 bases removed from V and 5 bases from J, the gap between germline ends came to 11 bases. Per the germline V gene, CDR1 is SGDLS and CDR2 is YYNGEE. The CDR3 sequence is 13 residues long. The chain's CDR3 is CASSVSGANEQYF. The CDR3 region has the DNA TGTGCCAGCAGCGTTTCCGGGGCCAACGAGCAGTACTTC.

The V and J genes are TRBV27 and TRBJ1-2; D may be TRBD1 (5 bases). The V gene lost 4 bases and the J gene lost 8 bases, with 11 bases spanning the gap. This CDR3 has 12 amino acids. Germline V CDR1 and CDR2: MNHEY, SMNVEV (reference sequence). CDR3 loop: CASSSGIEGYTF. CDR3 in DNA: TGTGCCAGCAGTTCAGGGATTGAAGGCTACACCTTC.